This TCR beta chain derives from a study of blood T cell repertoires in COVID-19. Overall study context: Whether acute or convalescent, the COVID-19 samples came from the United States, Italy and Spain.

Germline V lookup: CDR1 SGHAT, CDR2 FQNNGV. V lost 6 bases and J lost 7; bases outside the gene matches: 11. CDR3 length: 16 residues. Resolution of symptoms, clearance, or two negative PCRs was present in recovered Cohort 3 donors. Clones were sequenced by immunoSEQ multiplex PCR, and TCRdb holds only the in-frame ones, with some missing. The sample comprises about 180,000 clones, roughly 88% of which are singletons, and over 7% rests with the top ten. The specimen sequenced was PBMCs or T cells enriched from blood (not recorded which). This clonotype was obtained from a woman younger than 45 who had recovered from COVID-19. The V gene is TRBV11-2, the J gene TRBJ2-1, with 11 bases that match TRBD2. CDR3 region: CASSSLQLAGGNEQFF. The CDR3 bases are TGTGCCAGCAGTAGTCTTCAGCTAGCGGGAGGAAATGAGCAGTTCTTC.